What follows are 9 T cell receptor beta chains derived from one specimen sequenced in a study of radiotherapy plus CTLA-4 blockade in lung cancer. Sequencing used immunoSEQ multiplex PCR; TCRdb keeps in-frame clones, though not all of them. The sample consists of about 97,000 clones, roughly 74% of them appearing once. Sequences were derived from peripheral blood, sampled from a patient treated with radiotherapy plus ipilimumab. These receptors came from a human donor with non-small cell lung cancer who had a partial response to radiotherapy plus ipilimumab. Some clones in this sample may be carry-over from other donors' samples.

CDR3 region: CSAGQASEQYF. For the CDR3, the DNA is TGCAGCGCGGGACAGGCCTCCGAGCAGTACTTC. V usage is TRBV29-1 and J usage is TRBJ2-7; 8 bases match TRBD1. The germline CDR1 and CDR2 sequences are SQVTM and ANQGSEA. This CDR3 is built from 11 residues. Unmatched junction bases numbered 5, after V lost 7 bases and J lost 6 bases.

The genes are TRBV11-2 and TRBJ2-2, with D maybe TRBD2 (6 bases). This CDR3 comprises 14 residues. Germline V lookup: CDR1 SGHAT, CDR2 FQNNGV. The ends were cut back, 8 bases at V and 0 bases at J, with 10 bases in the middle. The CDR3 DNA reads TGTGCCAGCGGTCGGGGGACGAACACCGGGGAGCTGTTTTTT. Translation: CASGRGTNTGELFF.

The chain employs TRBV28 and TRBJ1-2, with no clear D. The germline gives CDR1 MDHEN, CDR2 SYDVKM. The CDR3 is made up of 19 amino acids. V gave up 0 bases and J gave up 4 bases, with 24 bases separating them. The CDR3 loop reads CASSLWFFSPAGTSYGYTF. CDR3 DNA: TGTGCCAGCAGTTTATGGTTTTTTTCCCCAGCAGGTACCTCCTATGGCTACACCTTC.

This clone was seen a few times. This chain links TRBV6-6 with TRBJ1-4; D may be TRBD1 (6 bases). This CDR3 is 14 amino acids long. V gave up 2 bases and J gave up 5 bases, with 9 bases separating them. In germline, CDR1 is MNHNY, CDR2 SVGAGI (reference sequence). This chain's CDR3 is CASSYGDRNEKLFF. CDR3 coding DNA: TGTGCCAGCAGTTACGGCGACAGGAATGAAAAACTGTTTTTT.

On this clone itself: One junction end does not reproduce the germline sequence, and a read error may be involved. This chain joins TRBV7-2 and TRBJ2-3; no reliable D call. CDR1 and CDR2 from the germline V gene are SGHTA and FQGNSA. The CDR3 consists of 13 residues. DNA of the CDR3: TGTGCCAGCAGCTTAGCGCGCACCGATACGCAGTATTTT. Encoded protein: CASSLARTDTQYF.

This chain uses TRBV15 with TRBJ2-7, with 10 bases identical to TRBD1. In germline, CDR1 is LNHNV, CDR2 YYDKDF (reference sequence). J lost 2 bases, V lost 0 bases, and 7 bases had no gene match. The CDR3 covers 17 residues. This chain's CDR3 is CATSREGGQGLPYEQYF. The CDR3 coding sequence is TGTGCCACCAGCAGAGAGGGGGGACAGGGGCTCCCCTACGAGCAGTACTTC.

The chain recombines TRBV4-2 with TRBJ2-3; 9 bases match TRBD2. CDR3 length equals 17 residues. CDR1 is LGHNA and CDR2 is YNFKEQ in the germline V gene. Trimming removed 4 bases from V and 3 bases from J; junction bases left unmatched: 11. The CDR3 DNA sequence: TGTGCCAGCAGCCGGACGGCGCGGCGGGGGGGGACAGATACGCAGTATTTT. This translates into CASSRTARRGGTDTQYF.

The chain joins TRBV6-6 to TRBJ2-3; 7 nucleotides match TRBD2. Looked up from germline, CDR1 is MNHNY and CDR2 is SVGAGI (reference sequence). V trimming: 4 bases; J trimming: 1 base; junction bases outside the gene matches: 5. The length of the CDR3 is 15 residues. CDR3 in DNA: TGTGCCAGCAGTTCAAGCGGGACGGGCACAGATACGCAGTATTTT. Protein sequence: CASSSSGTGTDTQYF.

V usage is TRBV5-5 and J usage is TRBJ1-1; TRBD1 is a possible D gene (5 bases). This CDR3 is 13 amino acids long. The V gene lost 3 bases and the J gene lost 8 bases, with 14 bases spanning the gap. Germline CDR1 is SGHKS and CDR2 is YYEKEE (reference sequence). CDR3: CASSYQTGAEAFF. In DNA, the CDR3 is TGTGCCAGCAGCTATCAAACAGGCGCCGAAGCTTTCTTT.